What follows are 20 T cell receptor beta chains derived from one specimen sequenced in a study of blood T cell repertoires in COVID-19. The table came from immunoSEQ multiplex PCR; TCRdb's copy has only in-frame clones and leaves some out. Among 220,000 or so clones, around nine tenths were seen once, and the ten largest hold 5.5% to 8%. The specimen was peripheral blood. The receptor set was obtained from a man between 60 and 70 years old who had recovered from COVID-19.

The chain recombines TRBV18 with TRBJ2-5; possibly TRBD2 for D (6 bases). This CDR3 region has 17 residues. From germline, CDR1 is KGHSH and CDR2 LQKENI. V was clipped by 0 bases and J by 4 bases, with 18 bases between them. CDR3 region: CASSPPRGAVGGETQYF. CDR3 nucleotides: TGTGCCAGCTCACCACCCCGTGGAGCGGTCGGGGGAGAGACCCAGTACTTC.

The rearrangement links TRBV7-9 to TRBJ2-7; D remains unclear. Germline V CDR1 and CDR2: SEHNR, FQNEAQ (reference sequence). Trimming removed 5 bases at V and 6 bases at J, with 11 bases between. The CDR3 extends over 12 amino acids. CDR3 sequence (DNA): TGTGCCAGCAGCCTCGGTCGCTCCGAGCAGTACTTC. Its protein product is CASSLGRSEQYF.

The chain combines TRBV6-5 with TRBJ1-1, with D perhaps matching TRBD1 (5 bases). Germline V gene sequence: CDR1 MNHEY, CDR2 SVGAGI. The CDR3 loop spans 14 amino acids. The V end was cut by 4 bases, the J end by 0 bases, with 9 bases between. The CDR3 loop reads CASSFRGLNTEAFF. CDR3 nucleotides: TGTGCCAGCAGTTTTAGGGGTTTGAACACTGAAGCTTTCTTT.

The chain links TRBV5-5 to TRBJ2-3; D possibly corresponds to TRBD1 (6 bases). The germline gives CDR1 SGHKS, CDR2 YYEKEE (reference sequence). Trimming removed 4 bases from V and 2 bases from J, with 11 bases in between. This CDR3 is built from 14 residues. In nucleotides, the CDR3 is TGTGCCAGCAGCCCCCGGACAGACACAGATACGCAGTATTTT. It specifies CASSPRTDTDTQYF.

The gene calls are TRBV6-1 and TRBJ2-4; 9 bases map to TRBD1. This CDR3 region has 17 residues. Per germline, CDR1 MNHNS and CDR2 SASEGT. Germline trimming cut 4 bases from V and 0 bases from J; bases unmatched to any gene: 7. CDR3 protein: CASSATGGSLAKNIQYF. DNA for the CDR3: TGTGCCAGCAGTGCCACAGGGGGCAGTTTAGCCAAAAACATTCAGTACTTC.

The chain links TRBV20-1 to TRBJ2-5; TRBD2 matches 8 bases. Trimming at V came to 3 bases and at J to 3 bases, leaving 3 bases not matched to a gene. The CDR3 is 13 amino acids. The germline gives CDR1 DFQATT, CDR2 SNEGSKA (reference sequence). CDR3 in DNA: TGCAGTGCTAGTCGGACTAGCAAAGAGACCCAGTACTTC. Protein sequence: CSASRTSKETQYF.

The chain joins TRBV6-6 to TRBJ2-7, with no clear D. V shed 6 bases and J shed 10 bases, with 13 bases lying between them. Germline CDR1 MNHNY, CDR2 SVGAGI (reference sequence). The CDR3 loop spans 11 amino acids. The CDR3 DNA sequence: TGTGCCAGCAGCTCGACTTTTGTTCAGTACTTC. Its translation is CASSSTFVQYF.

The chain uses TRBV7-3 and TRBJ2-3; 7 nucleotides align to TRBD1. Germline values: CDR1 SGHTA, CDR2 FQGTGA. Trimming took 2 bases from V and 2 from J; bases not matched to a gene: 4. The CDR3 runs 15 residues. The CDR3 coding sequence is TGTGCCAGCAGCTTACGAGGGACAGACACAGATACGCAGTATTTT. Its translation: CASSLRGTDTDTQYF.

The chain couples TRBV28 to TRBJ2-7; 9 bases map to TRBD1. Germline V gene data show CDR1 as MDHEN and CDR2 as SYDVKM. The junction had 8 bases not matched to a gene; V was cut back by 4 bases and J by 4 bases. The CDR3 covers 15 residues. CDR3 coding DNA: TGTGCCAGCAGTTCGGTGGGACAGGGAGGATACGAGCAGTACTTC. Translating it yields CASSSVGQGGYEQYF.

This chain links TRBV10-3 with TRBJ2-5, with 15 positions matching TRBD2. Trimming cost V 11 bases and J 4 bases; bases outside gene matches: 14. The CDR3 runs 17 residues. Germline V gene data show CDR1 as ENHRY and CDR2 as SYGVKD. The CDR3 sequence: CASGPGLAGGQRETQYF. In nucleotides, the CDR3 is TGTGCCTCAGGACCGGGACTAGCGGGAGGACAGCGAGAGACCCAGTACTTC.

CDR3 residues: CASSLMAGDSPLHF. The CDR3 DNA is TGTGCCAGCAGCTTGATGGCAGGGGACTCACCCCTCCACTTT. This chain uses TRBV5-8 with TRBJ1-6; D may be TRBD1 (6 bases). The CDR3 contains 14 residues. V was clipped by 1 base and J by 10 bases, with 12 bases between them. CDR1 SGHTS and CDR2 YDEGEE come from the germline V gene.

The chain has TRBV5-6 and TRBJ1-2, with 9 bases that match TRBD1. V was clipped by 4 bases and J by 5 bases; unmatched bases: 18. Germline CDR1 is SGHDT and CDR2 is YYEEEE. The CDR3 is 18 residues long. The CDR3 sequence: CASSLLSDRGRGGYGYTF. The CDR3 region has the DNA TGTGCCAGCAGCCTTTTGTCGGACAGGGGTAGGGGAGGATATGGCTACACCTTC. Full variable domain (remainder filled in from reference TRBV5-6 and TRBJ1-2): DAGVTQSPTHLIKTRGQQVTLRCSPKSGHDTVSWYQQALGQGPQFIFQYYEEEERQRGNFPDRFSGHQFPNYSSELNVNALLLGDSALYLCASSLLSDRGRGGYGYTFGSGTRLTVV.

This clone has just one count. V usage is TRBV27 and J usage is TRBJ1-4, with 9 nucleotides matching TRBD1. V was pared by 4 bases and J by 8 bases, with 11 bases of the junction left unmatched. The V gene's germline CDR1 is MNHEY and CDR2 SMNVEV (reference sequence). This CDR3 contains 16 residues. The CDR3 DNA follows: TGTGCCAGCAGTTCCTTCTTCCGGGACAGGGAGGAAAAACTGTTTTTT. Residues: CASSSFFRDREEKLFF. Complete variable domain (other parts from reference TRBV27 and TRBJ1-4): EAQVTQNPRYLITVTGKKLTVTCSQNMNHEYMSWYRQDPGLGLRQIYYSMNVEVTDKGDVPEGYKVSRKEKRNFPLILESPSPNQTSLYFCASSSFFRDREEKLFFGSGTQLSVL.

The genes are TRBV4-3 and TRBJ2-7, with 13 bases that match TRBD2. V dropped 0 bases and J dropped 5; count of bases not matched to a gene: 1. The length of the CDR3 is 15 residues. From germline, CDR1 is LGHNA and CDR2 YSLEER. Here the CDR3 DNA reads TGCGCCAGCAGCCAAGAAGGACTAGCGGGAGACGAGCAGTACTTC. Amino acids: CASSQEGLAGDEQYF.

CDR3 coding DNA: TGCGCCAGCAGCTTAGCGGGAGGGCCTTTCCATGAGCAGTTCTTC. This sequence encodes CASSLAGGPFHEQFF. The chain couples TRBV5-1 to TRBJ2-1, with 10 bases aligning to TRBD2. With V trimmed by 2 bases and J by 8 bases, 7 bases remained unmatched. The germline V gene has CDR1 SGHRS and CDR2 YFSETQ. This CDR3 contains 15 residues. Supplemented by reference TRBV5-1 and TRBJ2-1, the full variable domain reads KAGVTQTPRYLIKTRGQQVTLSCSPISGHRSVSWYQQTPGQGLQFLFEYFSETQRNKGNFPGRFSGRQFSNSRSEMNVSTLELGDSALYLCASSLAGGPFHEQFFGPGTRLTVL.

The chain joins TRBV18 to TRBJ1-5; 11 bases are shared with TRBD1. This CDR3 is 16 amino acids long. J was trimmed by 3 bases and V by 0 bases; bases with no gene match: 1. Germline V gene data show CDR1 as KGHSH and CDR2 as LQKENI. The CDR3 sequence: CASSPPDRGPNQPQHF. The CDR3 bases are TGTGCCAGCTCACCACCGGACAGGGGGCCCAATCAGCCCCAGCATTTT.

Concerning this clone: Different DNA sequences within this sample yield the same CDR3. The CDR3 bases are TGCGCCAGCAGCTTGGGGAGCAGCTCCTACAATGAGCAGTTCTTC. Amino acid sequence: CASSLGSSSYNEQFF. The chain carries TRBV5-1 and TRBJ2-1; D remains ambiguous. CDR1 and CDR2 (germline): SGHRS, YFSETQ. The V end was cut by 0 bases, the J end by 0 bases, with 7 bases between. The CDR3 is 15 amino acids.

The chain carries TRBV2 and TRBJ2-5; 10 positions match TRBD2. CDR3 length: 14 amino acids. The J segment lost 4 bases and the V segment lost 7 bases, leaving 6 bases of the junction unmatched. Germline V gene sequence: CDR1 SNHLY, CDR2 FYNNEI. The CDR3 sequence is CASTGTSVTETQYF. In DNA form, the CDR3 reads TGTGCCAGCACCGGGACTAGCGTGACAGAGACCCAGTACTTC.

This chain links TRBV11-2 with TRBJ2-2; D is possibly TRBD2 (6 bases). Germline V gene sequence: CDR1 SGHAT, CDR2 FQNNGV. The V gene lost 3 bases and the J gene lost 7 bases, with 15 bases spanning the gap. This CDR3 contains 15 residues. CDR3 nucleotide sequence: TGTGCCAGCAGCTTTCGACTAGGCATAGGCGGGGAGCTGTTTTTT. It is translated as CASSFRLGIGGELFF. The variable domain in full, completed from reference TRBV11-2 and TRBJ2-2, reads EAGVAQSPRYKIIEKRQSVAFWCNPISGHATLYWYQQILGQGPKLLIQFQNNGVVDDSQLPKDRFSAERLKGVDSTLKIQPAKLEDSAVYLCASSFRLGIGGELFFGEGSRLTVL.

The chain links TRBV12-3 or TRBV12-4 to TRBJ1-2; D remains unclear. This CDR3 has 11 residues. V shed 7 bases and J shed 7 bases, with 10 bases lying between them. CDR3 sequence reads: CASNILGGYTF. The CDR3 region has the DNA TGTGCCAGCAATATTCTCGGTGGCTACACCTTC.